The rows below give T cell receptor beta chains drawn from one sample of a study of blood T cell repertoires in COVID-19. TCRdb keeps only in-frame clones here, not all; method: immunoSEQ multiplex PCR. The top ten hold approximately 12% of the sample, which has 280,000 or so clones, 75% to 90% seen once. The sequenced sample was peripheral blood. The source is a woman in her fifties or sixties with acute or convalescent COVID-19. The CDR3 runs from the conserved cysteine through the conserved F or W. Each record gives: V gene, J gene, clone size, D gene, CDR3 DNA, CDR3 protein. A D gene is named only where the DNA matches it firmly. Where a row states a size, it is once, few, many or the class of an expanded clone; other rows omit it.

V gene: TRBV1
J gene: TRBJ2-2
clone size: NA
D gene: NA
CDR3 DNA: TGCACCAGCAGCGGGCTAACGAACACCGGGGAGCTGTTTTTT
CDR3 protein: CTSSGLTNTGELFF

V gene: TRBV6-6
J gene: TRBJ1-3
clone size: NA
D gene: NA
CDR3 DNA: TGTGCCAGCAGTTTGGACAGTTCTGGAAACACCATATATTTT
CDR3 protein: CASSLDSSGNTIYF

V gene: TRBV2
J gene: TRBJ1-1
clone size: NA
D gene: NA
CDR3 DNA: TGTGCCAGCAGTGAAGCTAGCCTGAACACTGAAGCTTTCTTT
CDR3 protein: CASSEASLNTEAFF

V gene: TRBV6-5
J gene: TRBJ2-1
clone size: NA
D gene: TRBD1
CDR3 DNA: TGTGCCAGCAGTTACTCAGCAGGGGGTATTTCGAATGAGCAGTTCTTC
CDR3 protein: CASSYSAGGISNEQFF

V gene: TRBV5-4
J gene: TRBJ2-5
clone size: NA
D gene: TRBD2
CDR3 DNA: TGTGCCAGCAGCTTGAAAACTAGCGGGGGGAGGGAGACCCAGTACTTC
CDR3 protein: CASSLKTSGGRETQYF

V gene: TRBV5-6
J gene: TRBJ2-1
clone size: NA
D gene: NA
CDR3 DNA: TGTGCCAGCAGCTTCGGAGGGAGCAATGAGCAGTTCTTC
CDR3 protein: CASSFGGSNEQFF

V gene: TRBV28
J gene: TRBJ1-3
clone size: NA
D gene: NA
CDR3 DNA: TGTGCCAGCAGTTCCCTTTCTGGAAACACCATATATTTT
CDR3 protein: CASSSLSGNTIYF

V gene: TRBV11-1
J gene: TRBJ1-4
clone size: NA
D gene: TRBD1
CDR3 DNA: TGTGCCAGCAGCTTACACGACAGGGCGAAAGAAAAACTGTTTTTT
CDR3 protein: CASSLHDRAKEKLFF

V gene: TRBV13
J gene: TRBJ2-7
clone size: NA
D gene: TRBD2
CDR3 DNA: TGTGCCAGCAGCTTAGGGCGGACTAGCTACGAGCAGTACTTC
CDR3 protein: CASSLGRTSYEQYF

V gene: TRBV29-1
J gene: TRBJ1-2
clone size: NA
D gene: NA
CDR3 DNA: TGCAGCGTTGAAATGGAGATCTATGGCTACACCTTC
CDR3 protein: CSVEMEIYGYTF

V gene: TRBV6-5
J gene: TRBJ2-7
clone size: NA
D gene: TRBD2
CDR3 DNA: TGTGCCAGCAGTTGGGGAGGGTACGAGCAGTACTTC
CDR3 protein: CASSWGGYEQYF

V gene: TRBV21-1
J gene: TRBJ2-4
clone size: NA
D gene: NA
CDR3 DNA: TGTGCCAGCAGCCGGGGGGAGTTAATAGCCAAAAACATTCAGTACTTC
CDR3 protein: CASSRGELIAKNIQYF

V gene: TRBV7-9
J gene: TRBJ1-1
clone size: NA
D gene: TRBD1
CDR3 DNA: TGTGCCAGCAACCGGGACAGGGACACTGAAGCTTTCTTT
CDR3 protein: CASNRDRDTEAFF

V gene: TRBV6-5
J gene: TRBJ1-2
clone size: NA
D gene: NA
CDR3 DNA: TGTGCCAGCAGCCTCCGGACAGTAGACTATGGCTACACCTTC
CDR3 protein: CASSLRTVDYGYTF

V gene: TRBV27
J gene: TRBJ2-5
clone size: NA
D gene: NA
CDR3 DNA: TGTGCCAGCACGGGACTCACGGAACAAGAGACCCAGTACTTC
CDR3 protein: CASTGLTEQETQYF

V gene: TRBV27
J gene: TRBJ1-3
clone size: once
D gene: NA
CDR3 DNA: TGTGCCAGCAGTCCCGGACAAAACTCTGGAAACACCATATATTTT
CDR3 protein: CASSPGQNSGNTIYF

V gene: TRBV6-5
J gene: TRBJ1-1
clone size: NA
D gene: NA
CDR3 DNA: TGTGCCAGCAGTTACTCTCGACACATGAACACTGAAGCTTTCTTT
CDR3 protein: CASSYSRHMNTEAFF

V gene: TRBV18
J gene: TRBJ1-1
clone size: NA
D gene: TRBD1
CDR3 DNA: TGTGCCAGCTCAGGAGTACAGGGGGCGCCGAACACTGAAGCTTTCTTT
CDR3 protein: CASSGVQGAPNTEAFF

V gene: TRBV18
J gene: TRBJ1-1
clone size: NA
D gene: TRBD1
CDR3 DNA: TGTGCCAGCTCACCACCGCAGGGGGGCACTGAAGCTTTCTTT
CDR3 protein: CASSPPQGGTEAFF

V gene: TRBV11-2
J gene: TRBJ1-4
clone size: NA
D gene: TRBD1
CDR3 DNA: TGTGCCAGCAGGGAAAACACAGGGGCAACTAATGAAAAACTGTTTTTT
CDR3 protein: CASRENTGATNEKLFF

V gene: TRBV25-1
J gene: TRBJ2-1
clone size: NA
D gene: TRBD2
CDR3 DNA: TGTGCCAGCAGAATAAGCGGGAGTTCCTACAATGAGCAGTTCTTC
CDR3 protein: CASRISGSSYNEQFF

V gene: TRBV12-5
J gene: TRBJ2-7
clone size: once
D gene: NA
CDR3 DNA: TGTGCTAGTGGTCTGTCCCTGCGCCCCTACGAGCAGTACTTC
CDR3 protein: CASGLSLRPYEQYF